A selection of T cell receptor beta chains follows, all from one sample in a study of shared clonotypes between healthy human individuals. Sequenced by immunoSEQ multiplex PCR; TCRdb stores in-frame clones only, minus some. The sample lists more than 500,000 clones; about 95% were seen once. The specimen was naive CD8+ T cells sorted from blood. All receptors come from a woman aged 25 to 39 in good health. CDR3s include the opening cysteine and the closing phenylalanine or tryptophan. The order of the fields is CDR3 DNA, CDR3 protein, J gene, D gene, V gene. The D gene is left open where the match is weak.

TGTGCCAGCAGCAAGGTTGCTGGGGCCAACGTCCTGACTTTC	CASSKVAGANVLTF	TRBJ2-6	.	TRBV7-9
TGCAGCGTTGAGATGGGACTAGCGGGAGTTCGAACCGGGGAGCTGTTTTTT	CSVEMGLAGVRTGELFF	TRBJ2-2	TRBD2	TRBV29-1
TGTGCCAGCAGCCAAGAATCAAGCCGGGACCTCTCTGGGGCCAACGTCCTGACTTTC	CASSQESSRDLSGANVLTF	TRBJ2-6	.	TRBV14
TGTGCCAGCAGTTATCAGGACCTGGGCAATGAGCAGTTCTTC	CASSYQDLGNEQFF	TRBJ2-1	.	TRBV6-6
TGTGCCAGTAGTATAGATGGGGATACGCAGTATTTT	CASSIDGDTQYF	TRBJ2-3	.	TRBV19
TGCGCCAGCAGCCAAGAAGCCAGCTACTATGGCTACACCTTC	CASSQEASYYGYTF	TRBJ1-2	.	TRBV4-1
TGTGCCAGCCGACAGGGGAGGACTGAAGCTTTCTTT	CASRQGRTEAFF	TRBJ1-1	TRBD1	TRBV14
TGTGCCAGCTCACCAGGGCAGAGGACTCGGGAGACCCAGTACTTC	CASSPGQRTRETQYF	TRBJ2-5	.	TRBV18
TGCGCCAGCAGCCAAGATCCAGGGCCCTACGAGCAGTACTTC	CASSQDPGPYEQYF	TRBJ2-7	.	TRBV4-1
TGTGCCAGCAGCTTGGTTCAGGGGGGCAATGAGCAGTTCTTC	CASSLVQGGNEQFF	TRBJ2-1	.	TRBV5-7
TGTGCCAGCTCGCAACAGGGGGGTTGGACCTACGAGCAGTACTTC	CASSQQGGWTYEQYF	TRBJ2-7	TRBD1	TRBV18
TGTGCCAGCAGCGTTTGGGGCAATGAGCAGTTCTTC	CASSVWGNEQFF	TRBJ2-1	.	TRBV9
TGTGCCAGCAGTTTGTCCCGACAGGGAACAGATACGCAGTATTTT	CASSLSRQGTDTQYF	TRBJ2-3	TRBD1	TRBV27